The 3 T cell receptor beta chains below come from one sample, sequenced in a study of vaccination and CD4 T cells after COVID-19. Oncomine TCR Beta short-read sequencing was applied to DNA from cultured CD4+ T cells. TCRdb re-derived calls from the PCR reads in MiXCR, one entry per CDR3 protein. The sample contains 20,000 to 25,000 distinct CDR3 sequences, roughly half of which appear only once. Their cognate antigens are unknown. Treatment noted: roughly 10-day PBMC culture with coronavirus spike peptide pools or control peptides (ViraFEST assay). Material: CD4+ T cells from blood, cultured in vitro. Receptors originate from a human donor who had recovered from COVID-19.

The V gene is TRBV28, the J gene TRBJ1-3, with 7 bases fitting TRBD1. The V gene end was trimmed by 4 bases and the J gene end by 0 bases; junction bases not matched to a gene: 0. Germline V gene lookup returns CDR1 MDHEN and CDR2 SYDVKM. The CDR3 loop spans 14 amino acids. Here the CDR3 DNA reads TGTGCCAGCAGTTGGGACAGCTCTGGAAACACCATATATTTT. Its translation is CASSWDSSGNTIYF.

This rearrangement joins TRBV20-1 to TRBJ1-4; D is unresolved. Trimming removed 6 bases from V and 7 bases from J, with 18 bases in between. Germline V lookup: CDR1 DFQATT, CDR2 SNEGSKA (reference sequence). The CDR3 is 14 amino acids. The chain's CDR3 is CSALQPQVGEKLFF. DNA for the CDR3: TGCAGTGCCTTGCAGCCCCAAGTAGGTGAAAAACTGTTTTTT.

The chain has TRBV7-3 and TRBJ2-2; 11 bases are shared with TRBD2. Trimming took 5 bases from V and 2 from J; bases not matched to a gene: 10. The CDR3 covers 18 residues. CDR1 is SGHTA and CDR2 is FQGTGA in the germline V gene. CDR3 sequence: CASSPGTSGTLNTGELFF. CDR3 DNA sequence: TGTGCCAGCAGCCCAGGGACTAGCGGAACCTTAAACACCGGGGAGCTGTTTTTT.